This T cell receptor (beta chain) is drawn from a study of PD-L1 blockade in urothelial cancer. Study-wide context: Patients commenced atezolizumab in the mid-2010s, and it was given at 1,200 mg intravenously every 3 weeks. The authors examined blood 3 weeks (second dose) and 6 weeks after treatment start. T cell content in blood samples showed a median of 141,255. Study conclusions and caveats: It was durable-benefit patients whose tumor-associated blood clones expanded more at 3 weeks.

The CDR3 spans 18 residues. Trimming cost V 6 bases and J 2 bases; bases outside gene matches: 13. From germline, CDR1 is MDHEN and CDR2 SYDVKM. Here immunoSEQ multiplex PCR was the method, and the copy in TCRdb shows in-frame clones only, minus some. The sample contains about 56,000 clones, about 82% of which appear only once. Turning to this clone: As yet, its antigen is unknown.

This TCR derives from a man in his fifties with urothelial cancer. The source was PBMCs, collected around atezolizumab (anti-PD-L1) treatment. The V gene is TRBV28, the J gene TRBJ1-6; TRBD1 matches at 7 bases. The CDR3 sequence is CASRMSRGIGAYNSPLHF. CDR3 coding DNA: TGTGCCAGCAGGATGTCCAGGGGGATTGGGGCCTATAATTCACCCCTCCACTTT.